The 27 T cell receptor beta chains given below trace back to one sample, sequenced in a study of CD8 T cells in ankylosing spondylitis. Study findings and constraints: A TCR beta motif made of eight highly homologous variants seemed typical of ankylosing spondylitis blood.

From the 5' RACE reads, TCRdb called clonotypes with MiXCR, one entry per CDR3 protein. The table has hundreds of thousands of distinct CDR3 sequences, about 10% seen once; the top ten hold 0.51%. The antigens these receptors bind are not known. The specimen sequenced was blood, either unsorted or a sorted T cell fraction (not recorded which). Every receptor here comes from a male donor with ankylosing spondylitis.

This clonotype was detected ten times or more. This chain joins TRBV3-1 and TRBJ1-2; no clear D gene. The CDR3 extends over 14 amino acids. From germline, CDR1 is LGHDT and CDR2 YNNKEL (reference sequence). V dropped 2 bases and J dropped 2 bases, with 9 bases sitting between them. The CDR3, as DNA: TGTGCCAGCAGCCAACTGGGTCAGAACTATGGCTACACCTTC. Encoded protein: CASSQLGQNYGYTF.

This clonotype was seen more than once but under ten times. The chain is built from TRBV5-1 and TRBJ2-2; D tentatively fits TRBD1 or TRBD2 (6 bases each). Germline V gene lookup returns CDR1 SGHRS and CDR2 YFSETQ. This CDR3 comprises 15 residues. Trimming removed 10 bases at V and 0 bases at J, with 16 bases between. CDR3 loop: CAGGGGLPNTGELFF. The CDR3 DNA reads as TGCGCCGGTGGAGGGGGGCTTCCGAACACCGGGGAGCTGTTTTTT. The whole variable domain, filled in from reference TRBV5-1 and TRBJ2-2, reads KAGVTQTPRYLIKTRGQQVTLSCSPISGHRSVSWYQQTPGQGLQFLFEYFSETQRNKGNFPGRFSGRQFSNSRSEMNVSTLELGDSALYLCAGGGGLPNTGELFFGEGSRLTVL.

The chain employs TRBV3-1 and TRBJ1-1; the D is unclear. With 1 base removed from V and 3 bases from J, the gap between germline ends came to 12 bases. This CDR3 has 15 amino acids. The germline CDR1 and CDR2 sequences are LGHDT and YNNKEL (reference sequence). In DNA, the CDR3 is TGTGCCAGCAGCCAAGGGTGGGGAGAGTACACTGAAGCTTTCTTT. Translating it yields CASSQGWGEYTEAFF. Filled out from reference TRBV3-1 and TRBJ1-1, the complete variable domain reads DTAVSQTPKYLVTQMGNDKSIKCEQNLGHDTMYWYKQDSKKFLKIMFSYNNKELIINETVPNRFSPKSPDKAHLNLHINSLELGDSAVYFCASSQGWGEYTEAFFGQGTRLTVV.

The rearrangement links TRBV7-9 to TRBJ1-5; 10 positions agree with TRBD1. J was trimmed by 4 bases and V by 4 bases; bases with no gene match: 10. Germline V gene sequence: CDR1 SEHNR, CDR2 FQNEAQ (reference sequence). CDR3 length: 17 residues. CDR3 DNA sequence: TGTGCCAGCAGCTCCGGGACAGGGGCCTCGGAGAATCAGCCCCAGCATTTT. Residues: CASSSGTGASENQPQHF.

The CDR3 sequence: CASSPRWDRVDHEQYF. The CDR3 bases are TGTGCCAGCAGCCCCAGGTGGGACAGGGTTGATCACGAGCAGTACTTC. V gene TRBV7-2 combines with J gene TRBJ2-7; 9 nucleotides agree with TRBD1. CDR3 size: 16 residues. CDR1 and CDR2 (germline): SGHTA, FQGNSA. Losses at the gene ends were 5 bases for V and 5 bases for J; bases not matched to a gene: 13.

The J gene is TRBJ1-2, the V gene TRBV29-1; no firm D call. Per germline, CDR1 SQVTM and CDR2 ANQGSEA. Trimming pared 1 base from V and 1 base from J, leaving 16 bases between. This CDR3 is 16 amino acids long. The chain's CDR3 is CSVEGDSAGGNYGYTF. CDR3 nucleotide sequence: TGCAGCGTTGAAGGGGATTCAGCAGGTGGTAACTATGGCTACACCTTC.

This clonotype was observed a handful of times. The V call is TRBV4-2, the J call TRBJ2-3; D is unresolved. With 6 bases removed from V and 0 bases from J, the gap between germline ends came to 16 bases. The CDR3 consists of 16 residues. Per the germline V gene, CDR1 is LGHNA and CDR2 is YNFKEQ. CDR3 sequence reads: CASSPFGAGSTDTQYF. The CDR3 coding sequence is TGTGCCAGCAGTCCATTCGGTGCTGGGAGCACAGATACGCAGTATTTT.

CDR3 coding DNA: TGCAGTGCTAGAGATTCAAGGGGAGGCGATACGCAGTATTTT. It translates to CSARDSRGGDTQYF. The chain uses TRBV20-1 and TRBJ2-3; the D gene is possibly TRBD2 (6 bases). Trimming took 0 bases from V and 6 from J, leaving 13 bases between them. This CDR3 is built from 14 residues. CDR1 is DFQATT and CDR2 is SNEGSKA in the germline V gene (reference sequence).

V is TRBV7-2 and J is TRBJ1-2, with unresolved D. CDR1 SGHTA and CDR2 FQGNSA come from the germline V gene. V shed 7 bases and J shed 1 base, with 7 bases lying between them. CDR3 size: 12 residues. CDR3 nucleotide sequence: TGTGCCAGCACCCGGCTTAACTATGGCTACACCTTC. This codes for CASTRLNYGYTF.

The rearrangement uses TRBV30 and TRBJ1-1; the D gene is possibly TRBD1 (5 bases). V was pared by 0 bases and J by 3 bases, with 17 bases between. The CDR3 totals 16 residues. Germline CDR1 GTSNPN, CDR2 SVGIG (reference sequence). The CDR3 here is CAWSVWGPWGDTEAFF. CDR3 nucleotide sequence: TGTGCCTGGAGTGTATGGGGACCATGGGGGGACACTGAAGCTTTCTTT.

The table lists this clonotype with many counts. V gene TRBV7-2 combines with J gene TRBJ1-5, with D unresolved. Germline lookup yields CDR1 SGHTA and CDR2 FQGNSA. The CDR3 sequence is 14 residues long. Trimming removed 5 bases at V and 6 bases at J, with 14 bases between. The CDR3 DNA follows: TGTGCCAGCAGCCTTAACCCCTCGGGTCAGCCCCAGCATTTT. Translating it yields CASSLNPSGQPQHF.

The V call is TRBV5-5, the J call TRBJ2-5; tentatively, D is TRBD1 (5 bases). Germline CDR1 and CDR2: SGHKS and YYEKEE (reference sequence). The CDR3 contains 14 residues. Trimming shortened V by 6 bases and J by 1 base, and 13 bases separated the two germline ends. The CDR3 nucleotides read TGTGCCAGCACCCGGACACTTTTCCAAGAGACCCAGTACTTC. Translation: CASTRTLFQETQYF. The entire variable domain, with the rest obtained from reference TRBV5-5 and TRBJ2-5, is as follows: DAGVTQSPTHLIKTRGQQVTLRCSPISGHKSVSWYQQVLGQGPQFIFQYYEKEERGRGNFPDRFSARQFPNYSSELNVNALLLGDSALYLCASTRTLFQETQYFGPGTRLLVL.

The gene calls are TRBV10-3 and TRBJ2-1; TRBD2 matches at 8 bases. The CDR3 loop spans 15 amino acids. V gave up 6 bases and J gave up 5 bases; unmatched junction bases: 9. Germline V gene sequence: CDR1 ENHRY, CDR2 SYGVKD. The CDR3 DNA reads TGTGCCATCAGCCCTCGGCTAGCGGGCCACAATGAGCAGTTCTTC. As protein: CAISPRLAGHNEQFF.

The CDR3 loop reads CASSWRASQEQFF. The CDR3 DNA reads as TGTGCCAGCAGTTGGCGGGCGTCGCAGGAGCAGTTCTTC. V and J are TRBV27 and TRBJ2-1; D is perhaps TRBD2 (5 bases). The CDR3 sequence is 13 residues long. The V gene lost 4 bases and the J gene lost 10 bases, with 14 bases spanning the gap. Germline lookup yields CDR1 MNHEY and CDR2 SMNVEV (reference sequence).

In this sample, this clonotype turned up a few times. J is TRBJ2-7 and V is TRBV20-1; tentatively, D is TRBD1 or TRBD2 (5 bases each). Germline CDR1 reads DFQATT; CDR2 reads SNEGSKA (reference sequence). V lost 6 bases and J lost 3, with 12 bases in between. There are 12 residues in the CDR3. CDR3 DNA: TGCAGTGCAACCGGGGCCAACTACGAGCAGTACTTC. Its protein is CSATGANYEQYF.

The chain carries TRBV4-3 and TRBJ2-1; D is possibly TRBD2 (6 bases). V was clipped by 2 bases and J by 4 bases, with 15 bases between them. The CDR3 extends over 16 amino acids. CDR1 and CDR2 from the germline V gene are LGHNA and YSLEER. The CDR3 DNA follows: TGCGCCAGCAGCCAATTCATTATGCGGGGATACAATGAGCAGTTCTTC. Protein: CASSQFIMRGYNEQFF.

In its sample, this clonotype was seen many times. The CDR3 DNA sequence: TGCAGTGCTAGAACTCCGGGACAGGCGGAGTACAATGAGCAGTTCTTC. It codes for CSARTPGQAEYNEQFF. This sequence joins TRBV20-1 and TRBJ2-1; TRBD1 agrees at 8 bases. This CDR3 has 16 amino acids. Trimming cost V 2 bases and J 4 bases; bases outside gene matches: 10. Germline CDR1 DFQATT, CDR2 SNEGSKA (reference sequence).

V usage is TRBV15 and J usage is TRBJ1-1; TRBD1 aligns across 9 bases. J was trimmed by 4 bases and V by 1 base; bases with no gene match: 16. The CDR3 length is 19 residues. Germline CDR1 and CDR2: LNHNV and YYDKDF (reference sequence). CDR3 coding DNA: TGTGCCACCAGCAGAGCCATTCGTCCGAGGGACAGGGTCCGCACTGAAGCTTTCTTT. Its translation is CATSRAIRPRDRVRTEAFF.

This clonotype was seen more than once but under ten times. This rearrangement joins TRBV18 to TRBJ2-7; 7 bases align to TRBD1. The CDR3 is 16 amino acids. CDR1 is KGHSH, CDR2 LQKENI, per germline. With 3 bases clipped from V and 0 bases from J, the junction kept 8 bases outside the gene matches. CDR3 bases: TGTGCCAGCTCACCGGCGACAGGGCAAAGCTCCTACGAGCAGTACTTC. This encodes CASSPATGQSSYEQYF. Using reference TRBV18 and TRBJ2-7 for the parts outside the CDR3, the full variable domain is NAGVMQNPRHLVRRRGQEARLRCSPMKGHSHVYWYRQLPEEGLKFMVYLQKENIIDESGMPKERFSAEFPKEGPSILRIQQVVRGDSAAYFCASSPATGQSSYEQYFGPGTRLTVT.

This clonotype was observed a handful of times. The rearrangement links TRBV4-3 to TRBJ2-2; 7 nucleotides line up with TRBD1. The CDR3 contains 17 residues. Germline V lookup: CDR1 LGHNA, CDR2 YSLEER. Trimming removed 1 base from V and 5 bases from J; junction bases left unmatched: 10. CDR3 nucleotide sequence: TGCGCCAGCAGCCAAGGTTCGGGACAGTTGGGTACCGGGGAGCTGTTTTTT. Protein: CASSQGSGQLGTGELFF.

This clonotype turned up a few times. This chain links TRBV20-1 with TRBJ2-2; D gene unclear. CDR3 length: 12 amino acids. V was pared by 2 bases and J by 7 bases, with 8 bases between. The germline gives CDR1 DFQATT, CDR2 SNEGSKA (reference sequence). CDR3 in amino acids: CSARTYGGELFF. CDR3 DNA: TGCAGTGCTAGAACTTATGGCGGGGAGCTGTTTTTT.

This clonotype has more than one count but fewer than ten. CDR3 region: CASSSRTSGGNEQFF. The CDR3 DNA is TGTGCCAGCAGTTCCCGGACTAGCGGGGGCAATGAGCAGTTCTTC. This sequence joins TRBV12-3 or TRBV12-4 and TRBJ2-1; TRBD2 agrees at 13 bases. Unmatched junction bases numbered 3, after V lost 4 bases and J lost 6 bases. There are 15 residues in the CDR3.

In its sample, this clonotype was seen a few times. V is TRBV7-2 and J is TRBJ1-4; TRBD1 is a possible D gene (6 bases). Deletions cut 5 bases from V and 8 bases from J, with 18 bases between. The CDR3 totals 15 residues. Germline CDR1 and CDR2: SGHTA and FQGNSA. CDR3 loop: CASSIYRERGEKLFF. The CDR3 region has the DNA TGTGCCAGCAGCATTTACAGGGAACGGGGCGAAAAACTGTTTTTT.

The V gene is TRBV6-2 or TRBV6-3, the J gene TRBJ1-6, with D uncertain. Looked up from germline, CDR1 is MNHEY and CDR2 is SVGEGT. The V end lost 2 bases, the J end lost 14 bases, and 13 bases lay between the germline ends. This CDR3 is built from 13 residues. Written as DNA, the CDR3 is TGTGCCAGCAGTTACGCCCTCCCAGAGTCCCTCCACTTT. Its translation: CASSYALPESLHF.

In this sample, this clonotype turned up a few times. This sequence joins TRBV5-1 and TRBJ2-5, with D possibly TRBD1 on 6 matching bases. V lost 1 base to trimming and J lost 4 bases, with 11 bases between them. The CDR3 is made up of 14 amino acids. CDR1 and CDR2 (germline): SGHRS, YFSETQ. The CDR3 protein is CASSLSQGLETQYF. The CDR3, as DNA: TGCGCCAGCAGCTTGAGTCAGGGGTTAGAGACCCAGTACTTC.

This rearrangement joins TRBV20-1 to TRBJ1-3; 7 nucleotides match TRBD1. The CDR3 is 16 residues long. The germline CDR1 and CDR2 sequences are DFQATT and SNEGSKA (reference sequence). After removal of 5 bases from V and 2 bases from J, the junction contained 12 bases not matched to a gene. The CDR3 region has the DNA TGCAGTGCTGTGGGCCGGGGCAGGGGGGCTGGAAACACCATATATTTT. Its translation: CSAVGRGRGAGNTIYF.

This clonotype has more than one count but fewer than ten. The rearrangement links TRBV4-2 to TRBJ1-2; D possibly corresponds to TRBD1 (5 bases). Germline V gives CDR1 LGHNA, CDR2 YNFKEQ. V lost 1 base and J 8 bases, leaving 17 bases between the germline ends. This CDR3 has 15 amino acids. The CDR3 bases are TGTGCCAGCAGCCAAGGGCCAGGGAGTTTCAGGGGCTACACCTTC. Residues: CASSQGPGSFRGYTF.